Below are 2 T cell receptor beta chains sequenced from a single sample in a study of T cell responses to AZD1222 COVID-19 vaccine (dated by TCRdb to the early 2020s). The receptor library was made with the immunoSEQ multiplex PCR assay. TCRdb took over this immuneACCESS table, retaining in-frame rearrangements with V and J assigned. Such tables are incomplete; in checked studies, under half of the missing clones stem from an unresolved V gene, and the remainder is unexplained. Here the sample has around 78,000 clones; around 87% occur a single time. The ten largest clones represent 20% to 30% of the sample. The time point label for this specimen denotes: baseline before first vaccination. The sample here was peripheral blood, taken on day 0 of AZD1222 vaccination. The receptors derive from an adult in good health.

The chain links TRBV20-1 to TRBJ2-7, with a weak D call TRBD1 (5 bases). Germline V CDR1 and CDR2: DFQATT, SNEGSKA (reference sequence). The CDR3 spans 11 residues. V lost 7 bases and J lost 5, with 12 bases in between. The CDR3 DNA sequence: TGCAGTGAGGGGTTAGTGCACGAGCAGTACTTC. Protein: CSEGLVHEQYF.

This chain connects TRBV6-5 to TRBJ1-1; TRBD1 matches at 8 bases. The CDR3 spans 12 residues. Germline trimming cut 7 bases from V and 5 bases from J; bases unmatched to any gene: 3. CDR1 and CDR2 from the germline V gene are MNHEY and SVGAGI. CDR3 loop: CASTNRGTEAFF. CDR3 nucleotides: TGTGCCAGCACTAACAGGGGGACTGAAGCTTTCTTT.